These 31 T cell receptor beta chains came from one sample sequenced in a study of T-cell reconstitution after alpha-beta-depleted transplantation in children. Construction of the TCRbeta library involved unique molecular identifiers. MiXCR was run by TCRdb on the PCR reads, yielding one entry per CDR3 protein. This table holds about a million distinct CDR3 sequences, about 31% found once. Here the sequenced sample was PBMCs, mostly from graft donor cells, taken 360 days after TCRalphabeta/CD19-depleted stem cell transplant. These receptors were obtained from a boy under two years old who had a stem cell transplant for SCID, so the T cells may come from the graft donor.

The gene calls are TRBV20-1 and TRBJ2-6, with TRBD1 matching over 9 bases. Unmatched junction bases numbered 2, after V lost 1 base and J lost 1 base. CDR3 length: 16 amino acids. Per germline, CDR1 DFQATT and CDR2 SNEGSKA (reference sequence). CDR3 sequence (DNA): TGCAGTGCTAGAGGACAGGGGGGATCTGGGGCCAACGTCCTGACTTTC. This translates into CSARGQGGSGANVLTF.

V usage is TRBV7-9 and J usage is TRBJ2-7; D assignment may be TRBD1 or TRBD2 (6 bases each). Trimming removed 5 bases at V and 0 bases at J, with 17 bases between. The germline CDR1 and CDR2 sequences are SEHNR and FQNEAQ (reference sequence). The CDR3 runs 16 residues. This chain's CDR3 is CASSRSSRGLSYEQYF. The CDR3 coding sequence is TGTGCCAGCAGCCGAAGCAGCCGGGGGCTCTCCTACGAGCAGTACTTC.

This clonotype was observed a handful of times. The rearrangement links TRBV5-6 to TRBJ2-3; possibly TRBD2 for D (5 bases). The germline V gene has CDR1 SGHDT and CDR2 YYEEEE. The CDR3 is 14 residues long. Trimming shortened V by 4 bases and J by 6 bases, and 15 bases separated the two germline ends. CDR3 bases: TGTGCCAGCAGCCCAACTAGAAGTGCTGATACGCAGTATTTT. Translated: CASSPTRSADTQYF.

The chain joins TRBV4-2 to TRBJ1-1; a possible D gene is TRBD1 (5 bases). The CDR3 loop spans 15 amino acids. CDR1 is LGHNA and CDR2 is YNFKEQ in the germline V gene. V dropped 1 base and J dropped 5 bases, with 14 bases sitting between them. CDR3 sequence reads: CASSQGRGPWTEAFF. In DNA, the CDR3 is TGTGCCAGCAGCCAAGGAAGGGGACCGTGGACTGAAGCTTTCTTT.

This clonotype was observed a handful of times. This chain links TRBV4-1 with TRBJ1-2; D unresolved. The CDR3 has 15 amino acids. CDR1 is MGHRA, CDR2 YSYEKL, per germline. Trimming cost V 3 bases and J 2 bases, with 13 bases left between them. CDR3 sequence reads: CASSQGLVLNYGYTF. DNA of the CDR3: TGCGCCAGCAGCCAGGGATTGGTCTTAAACTATGGCTACACCTTC.

This clonotype occurred a few times. This chain joins TRBV12-3 or TRBV12-4 and TRBJ2-1, with D uncertain. The length of the CDR3 is 15 residues. The ends were cut back, 4 bases at V and 4 bases at J, with 14 bases in the middle. CDR3 amino acids: CASSSPHTPYNEQFF. CDR3 bases: TGTGCCAGCAGTTCTCCCCATACACCTTACAATGAGCAGTTCTTC.

This clonotype was recorded a few times. The chain employs TRBV5-1 and TRBJ1-1; 12 bases map to TRBD1. The CDR3 contains 15 residues. Trimming took 4 bases from V and 6 from J; bases not matched to a gene: 7. CDR1 is SGHRS, CDR2 YFSETQ, per germline. The CDR3: CASSRLGQGAPEAFF. CDR3 sequence (DNA): TGCGCCAGCAGCAGATTGGGACAGGGGGCTCCTGAAGCTTTCTTT.

This clonotype was detected a few times. The rearrangement joins TRBV4-3 to TRBJ1-1, with 8 bases that match TRBD1. This CDR3 is built from 13 residues. From germline, CDR1 is LGHNA and CDR2 YSLEER. J lost 11 bases, V lost 3 bases, and 8 bases had no gene match. CDR3 region: CASSQDRDRMAFF. The DNA for the CDR3 is TGCGCCAGCAGCCAGGACAGGGATCGGATGGCTTTCTTT.

This clonotype was counted between two and nine times. The rearrangement uses TRBV12-3 or TRBV12-4 and TRBJ2-2; no definite D call. The CDR3 sequence is 14 residues long. Trimming removed 7 bases from V and 0 bases from J, with 9 bases in between. The CDR3 sequence is CASTQFANTGELFF. CDR3 coding DNA: TGTGCCAGCACACAATTCGCGAACACCGGGGAGCTGTTTTTT.

The J gene is TRBJ1-1, the V gene TRBV4-3, with D perhaps TRBD1 (6 bases). The CDR3 loop spans 16 amino acids. The V end lost 0 bases, the J end lost 6 bases, and 17 bases lay between the germline ends. Germline assignment: CDR1 LGHNA and CDR2 YSLEER. The CDR3 here is CASSQDEWGRGPEAFF. CDR3 in DNA: TGCGCCAGCAGCCAAGATGAATGGGGCAGGGGCCCTGAAGCTTTCTTT.

The V and J genes are TRBV9 and TRBJ2-1; 9 bases are shared with TRBD2. Germline CDR1 reads SGDLS; CDR2 reads YYNGEE. With 1 base clipped from V and 7 bases from J, the junction kept 6 bases outside the gene matches. The CDR3 totals 15 residues. The CDR3 is CASSVIAGVSNEQFF. In DNA, the CDR3 is TGTGCCAGCAGCGTAATAGCGGGGGTATCAAATGAGCAGTTCTTC.

This clonotype was detected a few times. The gene calls are TRBV7-2 and TRBJ2-1, with D possibly being TRBD2 (6 bases). Germline CDR1 is SGHTA and CDR2 is FQGNSA. This CDR3 has 15 residues. With 3 bases removed from V and 0 bases from J, the gap between germline ends came to 9 bases. CDR3 DNA sequence: TGTGCCAGCAGCTTCGGGGAGGTCTCCTACAATGAGCAGTTCTTC. Translation gives CASSFGEVSYNEQFF.

This clonotype was observed a few times. The V gene is TRBV7-7, the J gene TRBJ2-7, with TRBD1 matching over 8 bases. This CDR3 is built from 15 residues. Germline V gene lookup returns CDR1 SSHAT and CDR2 FNYEAQ (reference sequence). V was pared by 5 bases and J by 0 bases, with 6 bases of the junction left unmatched. The chain's CDR3 is CASSQGTGYSYEQYF. Written as DNA, the CDR3 is TGTGCCAGCAGCCAAGGGACAGGTTACTCCTACGAGCAGTACTTC.

The V and J genes are TRBV20-1 and TRBJ2-7; TRBD1 matches 7 bases. This CDR3 spans 15 amino acids. V was clipped by 2 bases and J by 3 bases; unmatched bases: 10. Germline V gene sequence: CDR1 DFQATT, CDR2 SNEGSKA (reference sequence). CDR3 amino acids: CSARKGAGSVYEQYF. DNA of the CDR3: TGCAGTGCTAGAAAGGGGGCAGGGTCTGTCTACGAGCAGTACTTC.

The chain joins TRBV20-1 to TRBJ2-3; D remains ambiguous. The ends were cut back, 4 bases at V and 0 bases at J, with 5 bases in the middle. CDR3 size: 12 residues. The germline V gene encodes CDR1 DFQATT and CDR2 SNEGSKA (reference sequence). CDR3 in amino acids: CSAKTSTDTQYF. The CDR3 bases are TGCAGTGCTAAGACTAGCACAGATACGCAGTATTTT.

The chain carries TRBV7-8 and TRBJ2-1, with 12 bases matching TRBD2. This CDR3 comprises 15 residues. Germline trimming cut 4 bases from V and 9 bases from J; bases unmatched to any gene: 7. The germline V gene encodes CDR1 SGHVS and CDR2 FQNEAQ. CDR3 loop: CASSSLAGGPGEQFF. In DNA form, the CDR3 reads TGTGCCAGCAGCTCCCTAGCGGGGGGGCCAGGTGAGCAGTTCTTC.

This chain connects TRBV6-5 to TRBJ2-5; TRBD1 matches 7 bases. The CDR3 runs to 17 residues. Germline CDR1 is MNHEY and CDR2 is SVGAGI. Trimming at V came to 6 bases and at J to 4 bases, leaving 17 bases not matched to a gene. CDR3 coding DNA: TGTGCCAGCAGGCGCGCATCGACACAGGGGCGCCTAGAGACCCAGTACTTC. Translation: CASRRASTQGRLETQYF.

The V and J genes are TRBV19 and TRBJ1-1; no clear D. The CDR3 covers 16 residues. CDR1 and CDR2 (germline): LNHDA, SQIVND (reference sequence). V lost 0 bases to trimming and J lost 3 bases, with 14 bases between them. The CDR3 sequence: CASSIDGFPADTEAFF. The CDR3 nucleotides read TGTGCCAGTAGTATAGACGGATTTCCCGCGGACACTGAAGCTTTCTTT. The variable domain in full, with the rest retrieved from reference TRBV19 and TRBJ1-1, is DGGITQSPKYLFRKEGQNVTLSCEQNLNHDAMYWYRQDPGQGLRLIYYSQIVNDFQKGDIAEGYSVSREKKESFPLTVTSAQKNPTAFYLCASSIDGFPADTEAFFGQGTRLTVV.

A few counts support this clonotype. This chain connects TRBV12-3 or TRBV12-4 to TRBJ2-3; the match to TRBD2 covers 8 bases. Trimming at V came to 6 bases and at J to 4 bases, leaving 12 bases not matched to a gene. The CDR3 length is 16 residues. The CDR3 sequence is CASRPFLSGGADTQYF. DNA for the CDR3: TGTGCCAGCAGGCCGTTTTTGAGCGGGGGAGCAGATACGCAGTATTTT.

This clonotype was counted between two and nine times. The rearrangement links TRBV3-1 to TRBJ2-7; TRBD1 might be the D (5 bases). The CDR3 covers 15 residues. Trimming removed 1 base from V and 7 bases from J, with 17 bases in between. Germline V gene lookup returns CDR1 LGHDT and CDR2 YNNKEL (reference sequence). DNA of the CDR3: TGTGCCAGCAGCCAAGGCGACAGCATGAAGGGGGAGCAGTACTTC. Translation: CASSQGDSMKGEQYF.

A few counts support this clonotype. The chain carries TRBV12-3 or TRBV12-4 and TRBJ1-1; no clear D. The CDR3 contains 13 residues. Trimming shortened V by 3 bases and J by 0 bases, and 5 bases separated the two germline ends. The CDR3 reads CASSFKLNTEAFF. CDR3 coding DNA: TGTGCCAGCAGTTTCAAATTGAACACTGAAGCTTTCTTT.

Concerning this clonotype: A read error may produce the germline difference seen at one junction end. V is TRBV20-1 and J is TRBJ2-7, with TRBD1 matching over 9 bases. Germline V CDR1 and CDR2: DFQATT, SNEGSKA (reference sequence). The CDR3 is 14 residues long. In nucleotides, the CDR3 is TGCAGTGCTCCGGGATTCGACAGGGGGAGTTCCACTTCCTTC. It is translated as CSAPGFDRGSSTSF.

The chain links TRBV4-2 to TRBJ2-1; TRBD2 aligns across 12 bases. Germline CDR1 reads LGHNA; CDR2 reads YNFKEQ. The V and J ends lost 4 bases and 8 bases, in that order; junction bases with no gene match: 12. The CDR3 runs to 17 residues. CDR3 protein: CASSLGKTSGGPDEQFF. The CDR3 nucleotides are TGTGCCAGCAGCCTCGGGAAAACTAGCGGGGGGCCGGATGAGCAGTTCTTC.

The rearrangement links TRBV20-1 to TRBJ1-4; D unresolved. The CDR3 covers 12 residues. V was cut by 5 bases and J by 7 bases, with 11 bases left in between. CDR1 is DFQATT, CDR2 SNEGSKA, per germline (reference sequence). The CDR3 here is CSAVLGGEKLFF. The CDR3 DNA sequence: TGCAGTGCTGTTCTAGGAGGTGAAAAACTGTTTTTT.

This clonotype appeared many times. The chain is built from TRBV7-8 and TRBJ2-1, with a possible D match to TRBD1 (5 bases). Germline V gene sequence: CDR1 SGHVS, CDR2 FQNEAQ. V was cut by 2 bases and J by 2 bases, with 10 bases left in between. This CDR3 region has 15 residues. The CDR3 DNA reads as TGTGCCAGCAGCTTATTGGCAGGGCCCTACAATGAGCAGTTCTTC. Protein: CASSLLAGPYNEQFF.

J is TRBJ2-1 and V is TRBV24-1, with 9 bases identical to TRBD1. The CDR3 contains 15 residues. Trimming cost V 7 bases and J 5 bases; bases outside gene matches: 8. In germline, CDR1 is KGHDR, CDR2 SFDVKD. CDR3: CATRVVRDRDNEQFF. CDR3 DNA: TGTGCCACCAGGGTCGTCCGGGACAGGGACAATGAGCAGTTCTTC.

This clonotype has a handful of counts. This chain joins TRBV3-1 and TRBJ2-7; D perhaps matches TRBD2 (6 bases). V lost 4 bases to trimming and J lost 5 bases, with 18 bases between them. There are 15 residues in the CDR3. Looked up from germline, CDR1 is LGHDT and CDR2 is YNNKEL (reference sequence). The CDR3 protein is CASSPSGGKQNEQYF. The CDR3 DNA reads TGTGCCAGCAGCCCCAGTGGGGGGAAACAAAACGAGCAGTACTTC.

A few counts support this clonotype. The rearrangement uses TRBV27 and TRBJ2-5; TRBD2 matches 8 bases. The CDR3 consists of 14 residues. The germline V gene encodes CDR1 MNHEY and CDR2 SMNVEV (reference sequence). V gave up 2 bases and J gave up 7 bases; unmatched junction bases: 6. CDR3 coding DNA: TGTGCCAGCAGTTTAGGAAGCGGGGGCTGGACCCAGTACTTC. Translating it yields CASSLGSGGWTQYF.

The chain is built from TRBV9 and TRBJ1-1, with 7 bases lining up with TRBD1. The CDR3 extends over 15 amino acids. V was clipped by 3 bases and J by 1 base; unmatched bases: 6. The germline V gene has CDR1 SGDLS and CDR2 YYNGEE. CDR3: CASSATGVPNTEAFF. CDR3 sequence (DNA): TGTGCCAGCAGCGCAACAGGGGTTCCGAACACTGAAGCTTTCTTT.

This clonotype showed up just a few times. This rearrangement joins TRBV4-1 to TRBJ2-7; 8 bases match TRBD1. Germline trimming cut 1 base from V and 2 bases from J; bases unmatched to any gene: 4. Looked up from germline, CDR1 is MGHRA and CDR2 is YSYEKL. This CDR3 spans 15 amino acids. DNA of the CDR3: TGCGCCAGCAGCCAAGGTCAGGGGGCTCCCTACGAGCAGTACTTC. Protein product: CASSQGQGAPYEQYF.

The V and J genes are TRBV20-1 and TRBJ1-5; 7 bases are a match to TRBD1. CDR1 DFQATT and CDR2 SNEGSKA come from the germline V gene (reference sequence). V shed 5 bases, J shed 0 bases, and the junction held 16 bases outside the gene matches. This CDR3 comprises 18 residues. This CDR3 is CSADPGQQRGYSNQPQHF. CDR3 nucleotide sequence: TGCAGTGCTGATCCGGGACAGCAGAGGGGTTATAGCAATCAGCCCCAGCATTTT.